This TCR beta chain appears in the sequencing data of a study of CD8+CD57+ T cells in acquired aplastic anemia. Study at large: Sorted CD4+ and CD8+ cells gave a mean 3.2 ug DNA, range about 0.19 to 27.4 ug. Study-wide results and caveats: Patients and controls had in common approximately 28 CD8+ CDR3 sequences.

Turning to this clonotype: Its antigen is not identified.

Using genomic DNA as the template, TCR beta VDJ and CDR3 profiling was carried out. TCRdb reprocessed the reads with MiXCR, giving one entry per CDR3 protein. This repertoire shows hundreds of thousands of distinct CDR3 sequences, roughly half found once; its top ten account for 8%. The V end was cut by 2 bases, the J end by 14 bases, with 11 bases between. Germline V gene sequence: CDR1 SGHDT, CDR2 YYEEEE. The CDR3 loop spans 12 amino acids. Material: sorted CD4+, CD8+, or CD8+CD57+ T cells (not recorded which) from PBMCs. The chain has TRBV5-6 and TRBJ1-6; D gene ambiguous. The source of this sequence is a human donor with severe aplastic anemia or a healthy control (not recorded which). The CDR3 protein is CASSFTDRSLHF. The CDR3 DNA reads as TGTGCCAGCAGCTTCACTGACCGGTCCCTCCACTTT.